The sequence of this TCR beta chain was determined in a study of cytomegalovirus exposure and HLA in healthy donors. General study findings and limits: The study put around 180 TCR beta chains on its list as cytomegalovirus-associated.

Clones were sequenced by immunoSEQ multiplex PCR, and TCRdb holds only the in-frame ones, with some missing. Here the sample spans 150,000 to 200,000 clones, roughly 96% being singletons. The germline gives CDR1 SGHVS, CDR2 FNYEAQ. Trimming stripped 1 base from V and 1 base from J, with 14 bases between. The CDR3 is 16 residues long. About this clone: Its antigen is unknown.

The donors were part of the validation cohort of 100 to 150 subjects. That cohort was separate from the first cohort, which comprised 550 to 750 subjects. The gene calls are TRBV7-6 and TRBJ2-7; D possibly corresponds to TRBD2 (6 bases). This sequence was found in a woman between 18 and 29 years old in good health and CMV-seronegative. Material for sequencing was PBMCs. The chain's CDR3 is CASSLGPRLDSYEQYF. The CDR3 nucleotides read TGTGCCAGCAGCTTAGGGCCTAGACTAGATTCCTACGAGCAGTACTTC.